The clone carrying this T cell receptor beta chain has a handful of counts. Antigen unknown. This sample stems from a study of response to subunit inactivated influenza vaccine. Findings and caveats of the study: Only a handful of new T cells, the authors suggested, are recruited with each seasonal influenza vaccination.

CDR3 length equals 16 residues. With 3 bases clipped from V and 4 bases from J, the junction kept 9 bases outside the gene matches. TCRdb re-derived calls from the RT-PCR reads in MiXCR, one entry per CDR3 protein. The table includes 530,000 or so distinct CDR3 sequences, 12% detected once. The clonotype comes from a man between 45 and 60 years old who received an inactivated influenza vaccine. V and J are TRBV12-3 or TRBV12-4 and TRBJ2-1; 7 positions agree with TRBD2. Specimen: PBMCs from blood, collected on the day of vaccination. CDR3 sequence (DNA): TGTGCCAGCAGTTTTCTAGGGCTAGCGGCTTACAATGAGCAGTTCTTC. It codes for CASSFLGLAAYNEQFF.